A selection of T cell receptor beta chains follows, all from one sample in a study of cytomegalovirus exposure and HLA in healthy donors. Produced via immunoSEQ multiplex PCR; TCRdb's table is partial and in-frame only. The sample contains 140,000 or so clones, roughly 79% of which appear only once. The specimen was PBMCs. The receptors were sampled from a woman aged 25 to 39 in good health and CMV-seronegative. Both conserved end residues are part of each CDR3. A D gene is named only where the DNA matches it firmly. Clone size is not always given. Where it is, it says once, few, many or a class for expanded clones.

V gene: TRBV6-4
J gene: TRBJ2-1
clone size: NA
D gene: TRBD2
CDR3 protein: CASSRLAGDYNEQFF
CDR3 DNA: TGTGCCAGCAGCCGACTAGCGGGGGATTACAATGAGCAGTTCTTC

V gene: TRBV30
J gene: TRBJ2-7
clone size: NA
D gene: NA
CDR3 protein: CAWSSSYEQYF
CDR3 DNA: TGTGCCTGGAGCTCTAGCTACGAGCAGTACTTC

V gene: TRBV6-1
J gene: TRBJ1-1
clone size: NA
D gene: NA
CDR3 protein: CASRPRGKAEAFF
CDR3 DNA: TGTGCCAGCAGGCCCAGGGGCAAAGCTGAAGCTTTCTTT

V gene: TRBV4-2
J gene: TRBJ2-7
clone size: NA
D gene: TRBD1
CDR3 protein: CASSQERGTGVIPYEQYF
CDR3 DNA: TGTGCCAGCAGCCAAGAGCGAGGGACAGGGGTGATCCCCTACGAGCAGTACTTC

V gene: TRBV9
J gene: TRBJ1-6
clone size: NA
D gene: NA
CDR3 protein: CASSPTDSRSPLHF
CDR3 DNA: TGTGCCAGCAGCCCGACGGACAGCCGCTCACCCCTCCACTTT

V gene: TRBV5-1
J gene: TRBJ2-7
clone size: NA
D gene: NA
CDR3 protein: CASSEQGGAYEQYF
CDR3 DNA: TGCGCCAGCAGCGAACAGGGCGGCGCCTACGAGCAGTACTTC

V gene: TRBV15
J gene: TRBJ2-5
clone size: NA
D gene: TRBD1
CDR3 protein: CATSSGLDRGETQYF
CDR3 DNA: TGTGCCACCAGCAGTGGGTTGGACAGGGGAGAGACCCAGTACTTC

V gene: TRBV7-9
J gene: TRBJ1-2
clone size: NA
D gene: TRBD1
CDR3 protein: CASSLDQGANYGYTF
CDR3 DNA: TGTGCCAGCAGCTTAGATCAGGGGGCTAACTATGGCTACACCTTC

V gene: TRBV11-3
J gene: TRBJ2-1
clone size: NA
D gene: NA
CDR3 protein: CASSLGDTSYNEQFF
CDR3 DNA: TGTGCCAGCAGCTTAGGGGACACTTCCTACAATGAGCAGTTCTTC

V gene: TRBV5-1
J gene: TRBJ2-5
clone size: once
D gene: TRBD2
CDR3 protein: CASGLAGGQETQYF
CDR3 DNA: TGCGCCAGCGGACTAGCGGGGGGACAAGAGACCCAGTACTTC